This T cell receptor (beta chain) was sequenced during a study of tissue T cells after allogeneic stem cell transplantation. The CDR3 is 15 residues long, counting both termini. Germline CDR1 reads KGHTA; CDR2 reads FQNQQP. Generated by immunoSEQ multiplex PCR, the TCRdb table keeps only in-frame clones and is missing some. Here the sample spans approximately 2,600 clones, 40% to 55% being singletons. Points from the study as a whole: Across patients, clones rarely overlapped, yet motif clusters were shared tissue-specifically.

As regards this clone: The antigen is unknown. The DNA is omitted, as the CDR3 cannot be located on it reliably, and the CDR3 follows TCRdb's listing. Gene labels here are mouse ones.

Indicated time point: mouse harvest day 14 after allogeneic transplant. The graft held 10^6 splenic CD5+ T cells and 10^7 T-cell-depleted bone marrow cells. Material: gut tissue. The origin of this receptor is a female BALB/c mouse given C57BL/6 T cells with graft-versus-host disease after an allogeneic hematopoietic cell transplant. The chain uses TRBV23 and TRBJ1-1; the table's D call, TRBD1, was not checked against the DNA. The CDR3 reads CSSRVGQGANTEVFF.